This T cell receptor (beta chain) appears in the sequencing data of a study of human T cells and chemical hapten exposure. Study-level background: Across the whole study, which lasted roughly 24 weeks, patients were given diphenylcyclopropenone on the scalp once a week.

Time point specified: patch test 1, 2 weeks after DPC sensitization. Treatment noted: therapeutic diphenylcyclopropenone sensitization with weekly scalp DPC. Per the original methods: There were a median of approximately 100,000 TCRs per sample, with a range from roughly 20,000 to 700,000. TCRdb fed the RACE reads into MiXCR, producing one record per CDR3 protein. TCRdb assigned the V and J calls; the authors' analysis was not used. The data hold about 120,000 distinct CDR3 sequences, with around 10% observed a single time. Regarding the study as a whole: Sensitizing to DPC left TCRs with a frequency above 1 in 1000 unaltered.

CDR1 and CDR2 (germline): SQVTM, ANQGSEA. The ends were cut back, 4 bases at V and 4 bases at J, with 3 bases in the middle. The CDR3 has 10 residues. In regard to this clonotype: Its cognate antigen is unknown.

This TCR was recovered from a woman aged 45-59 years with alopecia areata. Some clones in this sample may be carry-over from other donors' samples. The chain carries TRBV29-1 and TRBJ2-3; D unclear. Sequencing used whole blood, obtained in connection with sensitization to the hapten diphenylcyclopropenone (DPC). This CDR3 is CSVVSDTQYF. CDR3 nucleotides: TGCAGCGTTGTATCAGATACGCAGTATTTT.